The table lists the clone carrying this T cell receptor beta chain with a few counts. A TCRbeta library incorporating unique molecular identifiers was prepared. From the PCR reads, TCRdb called clonotypes with MiXCR, one entry per CDR3 protein. Of about 610,000 distinct CDR3 sequences in the sample, about 10% were seen once. The sample is drawn from a study of T-cell reconstitution after alpha-beta-depleted transplantation in children. The sample consisted of PBMCs from the stem cell graft donor, taken from the stem cell graft. The sequence was obtained from a human donor who donated a stem cell graft to a child with acute myeloid leukemia.

CDR3 DNA: TGCAGCGTTGGCGAGGGGACTACCTATGGCTACACCTTC. This gives the protein CSVGEGTTYGYTF. V is TRBV29-1 and J is TRBJ1-2; D possibly corresponds to TRBD1 (5 bases). This CDR3 spans 13 amino acids. CDR1 is SQVTM and CDR2 is ANQGSEA in the germline V gene. The V and J ends lost 4 bases and 4 bases respectively, with 13 bases between them.